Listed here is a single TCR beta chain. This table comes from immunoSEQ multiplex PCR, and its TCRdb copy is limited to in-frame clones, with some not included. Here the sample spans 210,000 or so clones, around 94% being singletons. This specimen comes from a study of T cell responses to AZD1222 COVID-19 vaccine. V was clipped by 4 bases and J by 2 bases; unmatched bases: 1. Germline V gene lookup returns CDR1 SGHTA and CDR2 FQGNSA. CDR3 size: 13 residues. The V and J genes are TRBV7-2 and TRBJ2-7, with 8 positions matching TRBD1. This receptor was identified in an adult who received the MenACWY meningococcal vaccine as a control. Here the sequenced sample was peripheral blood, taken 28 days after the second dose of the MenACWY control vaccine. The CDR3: CASSSQGAYEQYF. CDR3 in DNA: TGTGCCAGCAGCTCACAGGGGGCCTACGAGCAGTACTTC.